One and the same sample provided the 5 T cell receptor beta chains below, sequenced in a study of T cells after yellow fever vaccination. TCRdb reanalysed the 5' RACE reads using MiXCR and keeps one entry per CDR3 protein. The sample has approximately 240,000 distinct CDR3 sequences; roughly 4% are singletons. Sequences were derived from PBMCs, sampled 15 days after the yellow fever booster vaccination. Source of these receptors: a man aged 18 to 35 who received the YFV17D yellow fever vaccine.

This clonotype was picked up many times. The V call is TRBV7-9, the J call TRBJ2-5; TRBD2 agrees at 9 bases. V was pared by 4 bases and J by 5 bases, with 14 bases of the junction left unmatched. CDR1 and CDR2 from the germline V gene are SEHNR and FQNEAQ (reference sequence). The CDR3 totals 17 residues. CDR3 nucleotide sequence: TGTGCCAGCAGCTCAACAGCGGGGGGCCTGCCGGGGGAGACCCAGTACTTC. Protein product: CASSSTAGGLPGETQYF. Combining the CDR3 with reference TRBV7-9 and TRBJ2-5 gives the whole variable domain DTGVSQNPRHKITKRGQNVTFRCDPISEHNRLYWYRQTLGQGPEFLTYFQNEAQLEKSRLLSDRFSAERPKGSFSTLEIQRTEQGDSAMYLCASSSTAGGLPGETQYFGPGTRLLVL.

This clonotype appeared many times. The chain has TRBV7-2 and TRBJ1-1, with D perhaps TRBD1 (5 bases). V was clipped by 0 bases and J by 8 bases, with 16 bases between them. The germline V gene encodes CDR1 SGHTA and CDR2 FQGNSA. The CDR3 is 15 amino acids. The CDR3 region has the DNA TGTGCCAGCAGCTTAGCGGCGGGGACTCTTTCAGAAGCTTTCTTT. Translation gives CASSLAAGTLSEAFF.

The CDR3 reads CASIGTDTDTQYF. Written as DNA, the CDR3 is TGTGCCAGCATCGGGACCGACACAGATACGCAGTATTTT. V and J are TRBV25-1 and TRBJ2-3; D is possibly TRBD1 or TRBD2 (5 bases each). From germline, CDR1 is MGHDK and CDR2 SYGVNS. V gave up 7 bases and J gave up 2 bases, with 10 bases separating them. The CDR3 has 13 residues.

The sample holds many counts of this clonotype. This sequence joins TRBV29-1 and TRBJ2-6; D might be TRBD1 (5 bases). The CDR3 is made up of 13 amino acids. The germline gives CDR1 SQVTM, CDR2 ANQGSEA. Trimming pared 5 bases from V and 2 bases from J, leaving 7 bases between. The CDR3 region is CSVTGTGANVLTF. The CDR3 DNA is TGCAGCGTTACAGGTACTGGGGCCAACGTCCTGACTTTC. Full variable domain (missing parts from reference TRBV29-1 and TRBJ2-6): SAVISQKPSRDICQRGTSLTIQCQVDSQVTMMFWYRQQPGQSLTLIATANQGSEATYESGFVIDKFPISRPNLTFSTLTVSNMSPEDSSIYLCSVTGTGANVLTFGAGSRLTVL.

This clonotype has at least ten counts. The chain combines TRBV6-5 with TRBJ2-1, with D possibly TRBD2 on 6 matching bases. The V gene's germline CDR1 is MNHEY and CDR2 SVGAGI. This CDR3 spans 14 amino acids. Trimming took off 6 bases at V and 2 bases at J, with 11 bases between the two ends. CDR3 sequence: CASSRDSAYNEQFF. CDR3 DNA sequence: TGTGCCAGCAGCCGGGACTCAGCCTACAATGAGCAGTTCTTC.